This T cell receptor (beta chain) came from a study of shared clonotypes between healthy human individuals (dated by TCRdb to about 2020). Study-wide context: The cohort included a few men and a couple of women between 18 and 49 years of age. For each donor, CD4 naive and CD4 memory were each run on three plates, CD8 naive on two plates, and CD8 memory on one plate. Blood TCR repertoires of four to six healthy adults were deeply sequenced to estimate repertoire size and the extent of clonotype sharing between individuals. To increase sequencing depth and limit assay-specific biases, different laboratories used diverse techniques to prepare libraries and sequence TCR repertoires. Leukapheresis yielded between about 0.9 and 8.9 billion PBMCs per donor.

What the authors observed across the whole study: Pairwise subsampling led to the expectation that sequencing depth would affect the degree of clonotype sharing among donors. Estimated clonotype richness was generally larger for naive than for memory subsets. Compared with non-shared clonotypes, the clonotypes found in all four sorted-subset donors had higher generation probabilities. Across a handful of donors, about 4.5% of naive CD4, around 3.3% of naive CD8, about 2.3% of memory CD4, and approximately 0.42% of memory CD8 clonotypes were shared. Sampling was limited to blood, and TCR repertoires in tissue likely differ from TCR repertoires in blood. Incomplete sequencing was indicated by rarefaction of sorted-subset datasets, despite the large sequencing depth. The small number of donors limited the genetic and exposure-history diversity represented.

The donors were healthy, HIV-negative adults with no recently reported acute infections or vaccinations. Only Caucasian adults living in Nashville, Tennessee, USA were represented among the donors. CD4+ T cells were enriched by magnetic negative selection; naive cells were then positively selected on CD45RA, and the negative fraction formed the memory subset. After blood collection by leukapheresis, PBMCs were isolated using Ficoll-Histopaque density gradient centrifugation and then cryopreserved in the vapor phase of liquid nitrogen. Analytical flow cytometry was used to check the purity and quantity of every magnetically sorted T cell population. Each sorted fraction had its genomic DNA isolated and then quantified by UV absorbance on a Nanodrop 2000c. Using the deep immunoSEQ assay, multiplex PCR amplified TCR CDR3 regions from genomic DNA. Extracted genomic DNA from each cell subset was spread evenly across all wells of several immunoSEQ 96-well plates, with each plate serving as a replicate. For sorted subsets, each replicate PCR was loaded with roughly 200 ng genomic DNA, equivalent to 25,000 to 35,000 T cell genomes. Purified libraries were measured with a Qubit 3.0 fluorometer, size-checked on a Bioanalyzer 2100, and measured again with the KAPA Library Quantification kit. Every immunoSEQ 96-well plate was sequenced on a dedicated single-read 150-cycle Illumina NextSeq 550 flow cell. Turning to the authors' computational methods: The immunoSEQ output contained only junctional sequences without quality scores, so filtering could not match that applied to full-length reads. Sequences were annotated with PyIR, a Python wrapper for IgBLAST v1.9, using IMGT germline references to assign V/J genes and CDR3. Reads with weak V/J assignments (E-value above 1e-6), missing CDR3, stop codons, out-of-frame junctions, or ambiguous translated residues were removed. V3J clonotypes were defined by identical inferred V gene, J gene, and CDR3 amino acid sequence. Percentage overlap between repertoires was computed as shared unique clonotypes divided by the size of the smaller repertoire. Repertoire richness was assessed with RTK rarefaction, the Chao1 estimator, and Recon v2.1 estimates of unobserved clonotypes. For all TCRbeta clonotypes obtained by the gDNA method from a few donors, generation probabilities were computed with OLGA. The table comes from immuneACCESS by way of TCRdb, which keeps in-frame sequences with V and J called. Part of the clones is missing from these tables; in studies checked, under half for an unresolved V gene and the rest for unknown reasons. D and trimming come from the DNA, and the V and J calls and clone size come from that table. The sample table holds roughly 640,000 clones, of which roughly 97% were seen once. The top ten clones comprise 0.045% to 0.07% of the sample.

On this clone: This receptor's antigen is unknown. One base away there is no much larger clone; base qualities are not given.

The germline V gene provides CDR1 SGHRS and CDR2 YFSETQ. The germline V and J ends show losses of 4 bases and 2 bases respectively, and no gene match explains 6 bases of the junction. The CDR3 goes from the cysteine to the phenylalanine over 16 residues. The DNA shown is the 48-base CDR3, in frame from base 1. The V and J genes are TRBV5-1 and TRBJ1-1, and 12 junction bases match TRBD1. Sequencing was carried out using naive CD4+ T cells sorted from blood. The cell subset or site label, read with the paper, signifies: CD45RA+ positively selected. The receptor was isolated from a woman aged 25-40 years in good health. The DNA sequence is TGCGCCAGCAGCAGGGGACAGGGGGCGACTAACACTGAAGCTTTCTTT. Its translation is CASSRGQGATNTEAFF.